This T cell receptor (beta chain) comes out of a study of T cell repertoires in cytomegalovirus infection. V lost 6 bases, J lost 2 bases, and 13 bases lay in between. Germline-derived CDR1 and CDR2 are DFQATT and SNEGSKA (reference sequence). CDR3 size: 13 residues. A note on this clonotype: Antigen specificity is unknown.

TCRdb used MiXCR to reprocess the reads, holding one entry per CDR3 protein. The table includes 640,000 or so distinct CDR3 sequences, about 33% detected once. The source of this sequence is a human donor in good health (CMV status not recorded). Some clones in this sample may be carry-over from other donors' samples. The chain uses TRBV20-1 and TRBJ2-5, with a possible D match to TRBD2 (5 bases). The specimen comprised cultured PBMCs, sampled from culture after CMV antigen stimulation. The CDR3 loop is CSAQAGLQETQYF. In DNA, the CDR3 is TGCAGTGCCCAGGCCGGACTGCAAGAGACCCAGTACTTC.